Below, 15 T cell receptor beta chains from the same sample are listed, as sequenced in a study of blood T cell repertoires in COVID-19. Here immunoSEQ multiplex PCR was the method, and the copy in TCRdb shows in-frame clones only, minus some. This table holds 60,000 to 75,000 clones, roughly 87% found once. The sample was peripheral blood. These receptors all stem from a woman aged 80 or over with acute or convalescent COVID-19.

The DNA of the CDR3 is TGTGCCAGCAGCAGTCCGAACACTGAAGCTTTCTTT. Translating gives CASSSPNTEAFF. This rearrangement joins TRBV6-5 to TRBJ1-1, with D uncertain. This CDR3 is built from 12 residues. Trimming took 6 bases from V and 1 from J, leaving 6 bases between them. In germline, CDR1 is MNHEY, CDR2 SVGAGI.

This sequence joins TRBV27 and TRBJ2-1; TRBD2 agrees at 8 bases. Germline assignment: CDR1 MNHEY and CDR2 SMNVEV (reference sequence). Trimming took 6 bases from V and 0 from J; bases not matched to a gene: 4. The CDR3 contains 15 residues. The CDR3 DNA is TGTGCCAGCAGCGCGAGCGGGAGCTCCTACAATGAGCAGTTCTTC. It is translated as CASSASGSSYNEQFF.

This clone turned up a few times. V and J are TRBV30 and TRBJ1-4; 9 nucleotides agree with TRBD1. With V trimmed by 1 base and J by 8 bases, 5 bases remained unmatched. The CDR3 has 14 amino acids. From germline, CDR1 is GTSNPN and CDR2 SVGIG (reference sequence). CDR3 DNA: TGTGCCTGGAGTGCCGGGACAGGGAGGGAAAAACTGTTTTTT. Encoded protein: CAWSAGTGREKLFF.

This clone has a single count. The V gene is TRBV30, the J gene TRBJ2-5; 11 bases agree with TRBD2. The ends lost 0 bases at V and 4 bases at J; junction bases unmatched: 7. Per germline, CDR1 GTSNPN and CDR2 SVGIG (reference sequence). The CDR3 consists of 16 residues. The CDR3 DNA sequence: TGTGCCTGGAGTGTGGGCCCCGGGACTAGCGGAGAGACCCAGTACTTC. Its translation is CAWSVGPGTSGETQYF.

In DNA form, the CDR3 reads TGTGCCAGCAGTTACGCTACAGACCCCAATCAGCCCCAGCATTTT. This sequence encodes CASSYATDPNQPQHF. This chain links TRBV6-2 or TRBV6-3 with TRBJ1-5, with D unresolved. The germline V gene encodes CDR1 MNHEY and CDR2 SVGEGT. V gave up 2 bases and J gave up 3 bases, with 11 bases separating them. The CDR3 has 15 residues.

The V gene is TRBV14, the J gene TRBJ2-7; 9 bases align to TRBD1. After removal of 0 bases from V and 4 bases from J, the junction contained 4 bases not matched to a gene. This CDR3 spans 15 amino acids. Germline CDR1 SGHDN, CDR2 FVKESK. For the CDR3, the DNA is TGTGCCAGCAGCCAAGAGTTAGGGACAGGGTACGAGCAGTACTTC. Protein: CASSQELGTGYEQYF.

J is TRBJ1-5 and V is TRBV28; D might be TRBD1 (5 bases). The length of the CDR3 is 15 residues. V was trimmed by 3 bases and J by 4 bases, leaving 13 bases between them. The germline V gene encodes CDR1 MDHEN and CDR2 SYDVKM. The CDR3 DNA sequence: TGTGCCAGCAGTTTCGGGGGTATCTGGAATCAGCCCCAGCATTTT. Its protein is CASSFGGIWNQPQHF.

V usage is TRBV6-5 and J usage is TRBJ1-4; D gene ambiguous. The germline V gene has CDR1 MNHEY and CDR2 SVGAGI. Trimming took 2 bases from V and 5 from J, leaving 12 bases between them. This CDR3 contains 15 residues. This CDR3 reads CASSYGSKRNEKLFF. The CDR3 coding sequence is TGTGCCAGCAGTTACGGTTCGAAGAGGAATGAAAAACTGTTTTTT.

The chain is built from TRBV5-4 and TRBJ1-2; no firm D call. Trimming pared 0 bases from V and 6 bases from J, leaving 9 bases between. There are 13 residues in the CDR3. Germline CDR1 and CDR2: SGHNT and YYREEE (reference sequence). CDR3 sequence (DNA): TGTGCCAGCAGCTTGGGGTTTTTAGATGGCTACACCTTC. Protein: CASSLGFLDGYTF.

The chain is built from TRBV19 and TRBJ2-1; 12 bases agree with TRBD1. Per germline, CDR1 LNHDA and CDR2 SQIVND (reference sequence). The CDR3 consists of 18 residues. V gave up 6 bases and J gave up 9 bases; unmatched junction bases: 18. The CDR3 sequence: CASSLGYRGTGGVGEQFF. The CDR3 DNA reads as TGTGCCAGTAGCCTAGGGTATCGGGGGACAGGGGGCGTCGGTGAGCAGTTCTTC.

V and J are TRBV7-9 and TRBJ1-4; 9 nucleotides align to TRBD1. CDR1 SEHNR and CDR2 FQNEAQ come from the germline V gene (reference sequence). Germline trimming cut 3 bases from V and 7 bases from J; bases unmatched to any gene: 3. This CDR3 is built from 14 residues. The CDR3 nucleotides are TGTGCCAGCAGCTTGGCACAGGGGGCTGAAAAACTGTTTTTT. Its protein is CASSLAQGAEKLFF.

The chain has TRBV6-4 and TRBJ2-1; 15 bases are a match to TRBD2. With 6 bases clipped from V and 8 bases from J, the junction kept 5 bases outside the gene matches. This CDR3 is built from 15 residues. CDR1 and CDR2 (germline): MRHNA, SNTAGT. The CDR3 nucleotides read TGTGCCAGCAGAGCCGGGACTAGCGGGAGGTATGAGCAGTTCTTC. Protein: CASRAGTSGRYEQFF.

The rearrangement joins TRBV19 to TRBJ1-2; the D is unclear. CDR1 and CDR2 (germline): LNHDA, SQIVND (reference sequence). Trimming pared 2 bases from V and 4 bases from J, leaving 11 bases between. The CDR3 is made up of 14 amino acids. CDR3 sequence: CASSIQRLSYGYTF. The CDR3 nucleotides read TGTGCCAGTAGTATACAGCGATTAAGCTATGGCTACACCTTC.

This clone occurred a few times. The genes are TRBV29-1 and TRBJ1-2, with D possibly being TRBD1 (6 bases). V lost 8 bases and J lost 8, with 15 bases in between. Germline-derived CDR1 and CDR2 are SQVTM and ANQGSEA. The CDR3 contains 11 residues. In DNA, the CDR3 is TGCAGCTTAAAACAGGGAGACGGCTACACCTTC. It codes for CSLKQGDGYTF.

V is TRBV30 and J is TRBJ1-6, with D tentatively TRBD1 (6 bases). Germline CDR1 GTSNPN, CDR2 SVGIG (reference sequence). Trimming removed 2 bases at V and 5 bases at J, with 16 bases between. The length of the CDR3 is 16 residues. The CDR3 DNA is TGTGCCTGGAGTAAAGGAAGGGGGACCAATAATTCACCCCTCCACTTT. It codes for CAWSKGRGTNNSPLHF.